This record covers a single T cell receptor beta chain. Its antigen is undetermined. This sample was included in a study of cytomegalovirus exposure and HLA in healthy donors. In the study overall: Around 77% of some 390 genotyped donors fell in the Caucasian-associated ancestry cluster.

The PCR used 60 Vbeta and 13 Jbeta primers. The data were produced by immunoSEQ multiplex PCR, yet TCRdb's version contains in-frame clones alone and is incomplete. The sample shows about 190,000 clones, approximately 81% of them seen only once. General observations from the study: Most subjects' HLA-A and HLA-B alleles were reportedly predicted from TCR beta sequences. Donors were assumed by presence/absence analyses to have roughly uniform sequencing depth.

The sequenced sample was PBMCs. This clonotype was sampled from a woman younger than 35 in good health and CMV-seropositive.

This CDR3 is CASSLWGQGETQYF. For the CDR3, the DNA is TGTGCCAGCAGCTTATGGGGACAGGGGGAGACCCAGTACTTC. This chain uses TRBV7-2 with TRBJ2-5, with 10 bases matching TRBD1. Germline CDR1 reads SGHTA; CDR2 reads FQGNSA. Trimming cost V 2 bases and J 5 bases; bases outside gene matches: 2. The CDR3 length is 14 residues.